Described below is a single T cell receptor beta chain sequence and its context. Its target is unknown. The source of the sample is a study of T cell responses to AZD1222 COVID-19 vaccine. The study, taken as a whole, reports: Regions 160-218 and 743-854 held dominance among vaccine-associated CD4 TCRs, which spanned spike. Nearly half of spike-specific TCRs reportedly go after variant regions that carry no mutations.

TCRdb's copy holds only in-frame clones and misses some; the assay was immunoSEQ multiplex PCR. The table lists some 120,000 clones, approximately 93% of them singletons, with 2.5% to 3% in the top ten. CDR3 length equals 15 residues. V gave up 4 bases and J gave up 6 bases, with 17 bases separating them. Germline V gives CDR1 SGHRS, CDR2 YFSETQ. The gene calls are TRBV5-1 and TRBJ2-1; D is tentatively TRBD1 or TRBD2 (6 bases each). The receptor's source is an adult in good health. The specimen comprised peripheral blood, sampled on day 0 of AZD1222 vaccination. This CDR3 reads CASSPGVSGGNEQFF. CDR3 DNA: TGCGCCAGCAGCCCAGGGGTCTCCGGGGGCAATGAGCAGTTCTTC.